This T cell receptor beta chain was identified during a study of regulatory T cells in long-lasting Graves disease. Study results and limitations: Persistent disease showed a preference for TRBV28, TRBJ1-2 and TRBJ2-5.

Time point reported: persistent/refractory GD, antithyroid drugs over 5 years with positive TRAb. Scientists built the TCR library using RNA that was extracted from PBMCs. Looked up from germline, CDR1 is DFQATT and CDR2 is SNEGSKA (reference sequence). V was clipped by 3 bases and J by 4 bases, with 7 bases between them. The CDR3 sequence is 13 residues long. This clonotype was detected a few times. The target antigen is unknown. Libraries of TCR beta came from iRepertoire HTBI primers plus Arm-PCR of CDR3 regions. A single record per CDR3 protein comes from TCRdb applying MiXCR to the multiplex PCR reads. The data contain fewer than 400,000 distinct CDR3 sequences, roughly 21% of them singletons.

The material sequenced was peripheral blood mononuclear cells (PBMCs), taken when the disease was refractory, from a patient treated with antithyroid drugs. The chain combines TRBV20-1 with TRBJ2-6; D unresolved. The clonotype originates from a female donor with Graves disease. Written as DNA, the CDR3 is TGCAGTGCTAGCCCTCCCGGGGCCAACGTCCTGACTTTC. Its protein is CSASPPGANVLTF.